These 14 T cell receptor beta chains were sequenced from one sample in a study of control samples from healthy donors and cancer patients. Method: immunoSEQ multiplex PCR; TCRdb's copy keeps in-frame clones and lacks some. The table lists 40,000 to 60,000 clones, around nine tenths of them singletons. The sample was PBMCs. All receptors derive from a man aged 45-60 years with head and neck cancer.

The J gene is TRBJ1-2, the V gene TRBV28; no clear D gene. The germline V and J ends were trimmed by 4 bases and 1 base, with 10 bases remaining between them. The CDR3 runs 14 residues. Germline CDR1 and CDR2: MDHEN and SYDVKM. The CDR3 is CASSYPEGNYGYTF. CDR3 nucleotides: TGTGCCAGCAGTTACCCGGAGGGTAACTATGGCTACACCTTC.

The V gene is TRBV5-6, the J gene TRBJ1-6; the D is unclear. In germline, CDR1 is SGHDT, CDR2 YYEEEE. The length of the CDR3 is 17 residues. Trimming stripped 2 bases from V and 5 bases from J, with 17 bases between. This CDR3 is CASSFTSIGEDNSPLHF. The CDR3 nucleotides read TGTGCCAGCAGCTTTACAAGCATCGGTGAAGATAATTCACCCCTCCACTTT.

The rearrangement joins TRBV5-1 to TRBJ2-1; no reliable D call. V dropped 0 bases and J dropped 5 bases, with 12 bases sitting between them. CDR3 size: 15 residues. CDR1 and CDR2 (germline): SGHRS, YFSETQ. In DNA, the CDR3 is TGCGCCAGCAGCTTGGTGCGGCAGGTTAACAATGAGCAGTTCTTC. Translated, it gives CASSLVRQVNNEQFF.

The CDR3 reads CASSGTGRNSNQPQHF. The CDR3 DNA reads as TGTGCCAGCAGTGGCACAGGAAGGAATAGCAATCAGCCCCAGCATTTT. The chain carries TRBV27 and TRBJ1-5; tentatively, D is TRBD1 (5 bases). The germline V gene has CDR1 MNHEY and CDR2 SMNVEV (reference sequence). This CDR3 is built from 16 residues. The V and J ends lost 5 bases and 0 bases respectively, with 14 bases between them.

This rearrangement joins TRBV19 to TRBJ2-2; D call uncertain. The germline CDR1 and CDR2 sequences are LNHDA and SQIVND (reference sequence). V was trimmed by 2 bases and J by 1 base, leaving 5 bases between them. This CDR3 has 14 residues. The CDR3 DNA sequence: TGTGCCAGTAGTATAAGCAGGAACACCGGGGAGCTGTTTTTT. Amino acid sequence: CASSISRNTGELFF.

V gene TRBV11-2 combines with J gene TRBJ2-5; D possibly matches TRBD1 or TRBD2 (5 bases each). The CDR3 contains 14 residues. Germline V lookup: CDR1 SGHAT, CDR2 FQNNGV. Trimming left V 1 base short and J 4 bases short, with 10 bases between. CDR3 DNA: TGTGCCAGCAGCTTAGCTAGTGGGACAGAGACCCAGTACTTC. Protein: CASSLASGTETQYF. The full variable domain, its missing parts supplied by reference TRBV11-2 and TRBJ2-5, is EAGVAQSPRYKIIEKRQSVAFWCNPISGHATLYWYQQILGQGPKLLIQFQNNGVVDDSQLPKDRFSAERLKGVDSTLKIQPAKLEDSAVYLCASSLASGTETQYFGPGTRLLVL.

The V gene is TRBV20-1, the J gene TRBJ2-1; D is ambiguous. V lost 7 bases and J 5 bases, leaving 9 bases between the germline ends. Germline CDR1 is DFQATT and CDR2 is SNEGSKA (reference sequence). This CDR3 has 11 amino acids. CDR3 in DNA: TGCAGTGTTCCGCTTAACAATGAGCAGTTCTTC. This sequence encodes CSVPLNNEQFF.

The chain employs TRBV28 and TRBJ2-3, with 8 bases matching TRBD2. The J segment lost 5 bases and the V segment lost 4 bases, leaving 5 bases of the junction unmatched. Germline assignment: CDR1 MDHEN and CDR2 SYDVKM. CDR3 size: 14 residues. CDR3 loop: CASSSGGPVDTQYF. In DNA, the CDR3 is TGTGCCAGCAGTTCGGGGGGGCCCGTAGATACGCAGTATTTT.

This chain joins TRBV27 and TRBJ2-7; TRBD2 is a possible D gene (6 bases). Looked up from germline, CDR1 is MNHEY and CDR2 is SMNVEV (reference sequence). Trimming cost V 6 bases and J 4 bases, with 28 bases left between them. The CDR3 contains 18 residues. CDR3 in amino acids: CASSLASGTPGFGYEQYF. The CDR3 DNA sequence: TGTGCCAGCAGCCTCGCCTCCGGGACTCCTGGGTTTGGATACGAGCAGTACTTC.

The chain carries TRBV7-8 and TRBJ2-1; 11 nucleotides align to TRBD2. V was clipped by 4 bases and J by 6 bases; unmatched bases: 11. In germline, CDR1 is SGHVS, CDR2 FQNEAQ. The CDR3 loop spans 17 amino acids. CDR3 region: CASSYSAGTSGRNEQFF. The CDR3 DNA follows: TGTGCCAGCAGCTACTCGGCCGGGACTAGCGGCCGCAATGAGCAGTTCTTC.

The genes are TRBV6-6 and TRBJ2-1; D remains unclear. This CDR3 contains 11 residues. Trimming stripped 2 bases from V and 6 bases from J, with 2 bases between. Germline V gene sequence: CDR1 MNHNY, CDR2 SVGAGI (reference sequence). The CDR3 DNA sequence: TGTGCCAGCAGTTACCCCAATGAGCAGTTCTTC. Amino acid sequence: CASSYPNEQFF.

This clone was seen a few times. The CDR3 DNA reads as TGTGCCAGCAGTGAATCACAGGGGGCGATCCTCTACGAGCAGTACTTC. Translation: CASSESQGAILYEQYF. This rearrangement joins TRBV6-1 to TRBJ2-7; TRBD1 aligns across 9 bases. CDR1 and CDR2 from the germline V gene are MNHNS and SASEGT. The CDR3 has 16 residues. The V gene end was trimmed by 2 bases and the J gene end by 3 bases; junction bases not matched to a gene: 8.

The chain combines TRBV11-2 with TRBJ1-2; D not certain. V gave up 4 bases and J gave up 4 bases, with 16 bases separating them. The CDR3 length is 15 residues. In germline, CDR1 is SGHAT, CDR2 FQNNGV. CDR3 sequence (DNA): TGTGCCAGCAGCTCCCCTCGGGAAGGGAGCTATGGCTACACCTTC. Protein: CASSSPREGSYGYTF.

V and J are TRBV18 and TRBJ1-1, with TRBD1 matching 8 bases. V trimming: 6 bases; J trimming: 5 bases; junction bases outside the gene matches: 5. Germline lookup yields CDR1 KGHSH and CDR2 LQKENI. The CDR3 spans 13 residues. As DNA, the CDR3 is TGTGCCAGCTCGCTACAGGGGGAGACTGAAGCTTTCTTT. Translated, it gives CASSLQGETEAFF.